This T cell receptor beta chain appears in the sequencing data of a study of blood T cell repertoires in COVID-19. For the study at large: Collection of acute and convalescent COVID-19 samples took place in the United States, Italy and Spain. PBMCs, B-cell-depleted T cells, or T cells provided the cDNA or gDNA that made up the material.

Authors' analysis steps: Amplification of reference gene primers was used by the study to estimate nucleated cell counts. Clones were read by immunoSEQ multiplex PCR, and TCRdb kept only the in-frame ones, dropping some. V and J calls and clone size are as listed in that table; D and trimming were resolved from the DNA. The table records around 130,000 clones, about 85% of them present only once. CDR3 length equals 15 residues. The junction had 6 bases not matched to a gene; V was cut back by 0 bases and J by 6 bases. Germline V CDR1 and CDR2: SGDLS, YYNGEE. The chain has TRBV9 and TRBJ1-1; 9 bases line up with TRBD1. Input material: peripheral blood. The TCR sequence derives from a man aged 70 or older with acute or convalescent COVID-19. The CDR3 is CASSVGDRESAEAFF. The CDR3 region has the DNA TGTGCCAGCAGCGTAGGGGACAGGGAATCGGCTGAAGCTTTCTTT.